The following is a T cell receptor (beta chain) sequence with its context. The antigen is unknown. Losses at the gene ends were 1 base for V and 8 bases for J; bases not matched to a gene: 12. Germline CDR1 and CDR2: MNHEY and SVGAGI. The CDR3 totals 17 residues. Genomic DNA acted as the template from which TCR beta VDJ combination and CDR3 sequence profiling were carried out. One entry per CDR3 protein, called by TCRdb with MiXCR from the reads. The table records about 190,000 distinct CDR3 sequences, less than 70% of them present only once. This entry belongs to a study of CD8+CD57+ T cells in acquired aplastic anemia. The wider study: Across the sorted CD4+ and CD8+ cells, DNA amounts averaged about 3 ug.

Study outcomes and limitations: Researchers report that twenty-nine CD8+ CDR3 sequences appeared in both patients and controls. Statistical testing detected no significant gap in CD8+ Simpson's diversity between patients and controls.

The sequenced sample consisted of sorted CD4+, CD8+, or CD8+CD57+ T cells (not recorded which) from PBMCs. This rearrangement joins TRBV6-5 to TRBJ2-1, with TRBD1 identical over 9 bases. The sequence was collected from a human donor in good health, serving as a control. The CDR3 sequence is CASSYLEPGQGGHEQFF. CDR3 nucleotide sequence: TGTGCCAGCAGTTACTTAGAACCGGGACAGGGAGGCCATGAGCAGTTCTTC.